The 14 T cell receptor beta chains listed next were all sequenced from one sample in a study of T cells in Graves' hyperthyroidism and ophthalmopathy. Amplification of TCR beta CDR3 regions used RNA as the template. An initial round of RT-PCR targeting the TCR CDR3 relied on the HTBI primer set. TCRdb redid the calling of the multiplex PCR reads with MiXCR, one entry per CDR3 protein. The sample shows approximately 560,000 distinct CDR3 sequences, just over 45% of them seen only once. Input material: peripheral blood or thyroid tissue (not recorded which). These receptors all come from a woman aged 18 to 35 with Graves' hyperthyroidism.

This clonotype was counted between two and nine times. The chain recombines TRBV7-9 with TRBJ2-7, with TRBD1 matching over 7 bases. The CDR3 consists of 15 residues. Germline lookup yields CDR1 SEHNR and CDR2 FQNEAQ (reference sequence). V shed 2 bases and J 3 bases; nucleotides not matched to a gene: 7. The CDR3 reads CASSLIWTGGYEQYF. In DNA form, the CDR3 reads TGTGCCAGCAGCTTAATTTGGACAGGAGGCTACGAGCAGTACTTC.

The J gene is TRBJ1-2, the V gene TRBV12-3 or TRBV12-4; 8 positions agree with TRBD1. V shed 6 bases and J 8 bases; nucleotides not matched to a gene: 11. The CDR3 loop spans 14 amino acids. This chain's CDR3 is CASSPDRGWSGYTF. CDR3 sequence (DNA): TGTGCCAGCAGCCCAGACAGGGGATGGAGCGGCTACACCTTC.

This clonotype was found many times. The chain employs TRBV6-6 and TRBJ2-7, with D possibly TRBD1 on 5 matching bases. This CDR3 region has 14 residues. V lost 0 bases and J lost 1, with 7 bases in between. Per the germline V gene, CDR1 is MNHNY and CDR2 is SVGAGI (reference sequence). Here the CDR3 reads CASSYSAGSYEQYF. DNA for the CDR3: TGTGCCAGCAGTTACTCGGCAGGGTCCTACGAGCAGTACTTC.

This clonotype came up many times. This chain uses TRBV9 with TRBJ1-2, with unresolved D. V lost 0 bases, J lost 8 bases, and 11 bases lay in between. Germline V gene sequence: CDR1 SGDLS, CDR2 YYNGEE. The CDR3 has 13 residues. In DNA, the CDR3 is TGTGCCAGCAGCGTAGACGGATCTGGGGGCTACACCTTC. Translation gives CASSVDGSGGYTF.

The chain is built from TRBV20-1 and TRBJ1-4, with TRBD1 matching 9 bases. With 0 bases clipped from V and 5 bases from J, the junction kept 4 bases outside the gene matches. Germline-derived CDR1 and CDR2 are DFQATT and SNEGSKA (reference sequence). The CDR3 covers 15 residues. For the CDR3, the DNA is TGCAGTGCTAGAGATGGGACAGGGTCGAATGAAAAACTGTTTTTT. Its translation is CSARDGTGSNEKLFF.

The chain uses TRBV25-1 and TRBJ1-1, with D uncertain. The CDR3 is 12 residues long. CDR1 MGHDK and CDR2 SYGVNS come from the germline V gene. The V and J ends lost 8 bases and 4 bases respectively, with 11 bases between them. Written as DNA, the CDR3 is TGTGCCAGCCTACTCGCGGGCACTGAAGCTTTCTTT. Protein: CASLLAGTEAFF.

V gene TRBV10-3 combines with J gene TRBJ2-5; weak D call: TRBD1 (6 bases). Germline-derived CDR1 and CDR2 are ENHRY and SYGVKD. Trimming took 0 bases from V and 10 from J, leaving 21 bases between them. The CDR3 is made up of 16 amino acids. The chain's CDR3 is CAISESAGAQAQGQYF. The CDR3 DNA reads TGTGCCATCAGTGAGTCGGCAGGGGCCCAAGCCCAGGGCCAGTACTTC.

The sample holds one count of this clonotype. This may be a read error, as it is one base from a much larger clone. The chain has TRBV2 and TRBJ2-5; no clear D. The CDR3 sequence is 13 residues long. The V end lost 6 bases, the J end lost 5 bases, and 13 bases lay between the germline ends. Germline V lookup: CDR1 SNHLY, CDR2 FYNNEI. The DNA of the CDR3 is TGTGCCAGCAGCCCGATGGACCGGGAGACCCAGTACTTC. Translated: CASSPMDRETQYF. The whole variable domain, remainder taken from reference TRBV2 and TRBJ2-5, is EPEVTQTPSHQVTQMGQEVILRCVPISNHLYFYWYRQILGQKVEFLVSFYNNEISEKSEIFDDQFSVERPDGSNFTLKIRSTKLEDSAMYFCASSPMDRETQYFGPGTRLLVL.

The chain joins TRBV2 to TRBJ2-7, with 11 bases lining up with TRBD1. Germline lookup yields CDR1 SNHLY and CDR2 FYNNEI. The CDR3 contains 14 residues. The V gene end was trimmed by 5 bases and the J gene end by 5 bases; junction bases not matched to a gene: 5. This CDR3 is CASSRDRGYNEQYF. The DNA of the CDR3 is TGTGCCAGCAGTCGGGACAGGGGGTACAACGAGCAGTACTTC.

CDR3 DNA sequence: TGTGCCAGCAGCTTAGCGGCCGCCGAGACCCAGTACTTC. Translating it yields CASSLAAAETQYF. This chain connects TRBV7-8 to TRBJ2-5, with no clear D. V shed 0 bases and J shed 5 bases, with 7 bases lying between them. The germline V gene has CDR1 SGHVS and CDR2 FQNEAQ. CDR3 length: 13 residues.

The V gene is TRBV19, the J gene TRBJ1-2; D remains unclear. Germline-derived CDR1 and CDR2 are LNHDA and SQIVND (reference sequence). Deletions cut 4 bases from V and 2 bases from J, with 5 bases between. The CDR3 runs 12 residues. In DNA, the CDR3 is TGTGCCAGTAGTAATGACAACTATGGCTACACCTTC. Encoded protein: CASSNDNYGYTF.

The chain has TRBV5-1 and TRBJ1-4, with no clear D. The CDR3 sequence is 13 residues long. V shed 2 bases and J shed 4 bases, with 6 bases lying between them. Germline V CDR1 and CDR2: SGHRS, YFSETQ. The CDR3 DNA reads TGCGCCAGCAGCTTCGGCGTTAATGAAAAACTGTTTTTT. Amino acids: CASSFGVNEKLFF.

V and J are TRBV2 and TRBJ2-5, with TRBD2 identical over 7 bases. Germline CDR1 and CDR2: SNHLY and FYNNEI. Germline trimming cut 7 bases from V and 4 bases from J; bases unmatched to any gene: 6. The CDR3 contains 13 residues. In DNA, the CDR3 is TGTGCCAGCACGGGGGGAGGGTTAGAGACCCAGTACTTC. It encodes CASTGGGLETQYF.

Many counts were recorded for this clonotype. The V call is TRBV7-2, the J call TRBJ2-5; TRBD2 matches 7 bases. Germline-derived CDR1 and CDR2 are SGHTA and FQGNSA. V dropped 5 bases and J dropped 4; count of bases not matched to a gene: 10. The CDR3 is 15 residues long. The DNA for the CDR3 is TGTGCCAGCAGCAGAGAGGCGGGAGAGCGAGAGACCCAGTACTTC. Its protein is CASSREAGERETQYF. The full variable domain, with the rest looked up from reference TRBV7-2 and TRBJ2-5, is GAGVSQSPSNKVTEKGKDVELRCDPISGHTALYWYRQSLGQGLEFLIYFQGNSAPDKSGLPSDRFSAERTGGSVSTLTIQRTQQEDSAVYLCASSREAGERETQYFGPGTRLLVL.